One sample yielded the 9 T cell receptor beta chains listed below, sequenced in a study of tumor-infiltrating lymphocytes in primary liver carcinoma. Alongside blood RNA obtained from unsorted whole blood, germline DNA was also extracted. A constant-region primer primed TCR beta cDNA synthesis from roughly 500 ng of total RNA. ARM-PCR, slightly modified, supplied the TCR beta libraries through three nested multiplex PCR rounds. The first two PCR rounds used TRBV1-TRBV30 primers with a Cbeta primer, about 9 cycles each. TCRdb reprocessed the multiplex PCR reads with MiXCR, giving one entry per CDR3 protein. The table has roughly 330,000 distinct CDR3 sequences, around 60% seen once. The sample was peripheral blood. These receptors originate from a middle-aged man with primary liver carcinoma and hepatitis B virus infection.

In the case of this clonotype: The junction shows a germline mismatch at one end, possibly a read error. The chain joins TRBV11-2 to TRBJ2-1; D is ambiguous. Germline CDR1 is SGHAT and CDR2 is FQNNGV. The CDR3 is made up of 14 amino acids. CDR3 amino acids: CASSLATVTNEQVF. CDR3 DNA: TGTGCCAGCAGCTTAGCCACAGTTACGAATGAGCAGGTCTTC.

As for this clonotype: Just one base apart from a much larger clone, this may be a read error. J is TRBJ2-1 and V is TRBV12-3 or TRBV12-4, with TRBD2 matching over 14 bases. The CDR3 is 15 residues long. The CDR3 sequence is CASNLGTSGSNEQFF. The CDR3 region has the DNA TGTGCCAGCAATTTAGGGACTAGCGGGAGCAATGAGCAGTTCTTC.

The genes are TRBV7-2 and TRBJ2-7; D not resolved. Germline CDR1 is SGHTA and CDR2 is FQGNSA. V gave up 5 bases and J gave up 0 bases, with 14 bases separating them. This CDR3 contains 15 residues. DNA for the CDR3: TGTGCCAGCAGCCGACCCCCCACACCCTCCTACGAGCAGTACTTC. This encodes CASSRPPTPSYEQYF.

For this clonotype: An end of the junction differs from the germline gene, which may be a read error. The chain is built from TRBV6-6 and TRBJ1-3; the D is unclear. Germline values: CDR1 MNHNY, CDR2 SVGAGI (reference sequence). The CDR3 is 15 residues long. CDR3 residues: CGSSYIRGHGNTIHF. CDR3 sequence (DNA): TGTGGCAGCAGTTACATACGGGGTCACGGAAACACCATACATTTT.

This clonotype was counted a few times. V is TRBV12-5 and J is TRBJ2-2, with 8 bases lining up with TRBD2. CDR3 length: 15 residues. Germline V gives CDR1 LGHNT, CDR2 FRNRAP. Losses at the gene ends were 2 bases for V and 7 bases for J; bases not matched to a gene: 6. The CDR3 reads CASGLLAGSNGELFF. The CDR3 nucleotides are TGTGCTAGTGGTTTGTTAGCGGGATCAAACGGGGAGCTGTTTTTT.

The chain combines TRBV12-3 or TRBV12-4 with TRBJ2-7, with 9 bases that match TRBD1. V shed 6 bases and J 3 bases; nucleotides not matched to a gene: 12. The CDR3 has 16 amino acids. The CDR3 spells CASRDTPGQGNYEQYF. DNA for the CDR3: TGTGCCAGCAGAGACACGCCGGGACAGGGTAACTACGAGCAGTACTTC.

This clonotype was seen ten or more times. V and J are TRBV11-2 and TRBJ2-3; D is uncertain. The CDR3 runs to 15 residues. V shed 1 base and J shed 6 bases, with 14 bases lying between them. Germline-derived CDR1 and CDR2 are SGHAT and FQNNGV. CDR3 residues: CASSLVSQATDTQYF. The CDR3 nucleotides read TGTGCCAGCAGCTTAGTGAGCCAGGCTACGGATACGCAGTATTTT.

As regards this clonotype: One end of the junction fails to match germline, which may point to a read error. This chain uses TRBV11-3 with TRBJ2-1; D remains ambiguous. The CDR3 spans 12 residues. Germline V gene sequence: CDR1 SGHNT, CDR2 YENEEA. CDR3 bases: TGTGCCAGCAGTGAAACCATACCCGAGCAGTCCTTC. Translation: CASSETIPEQSF.

The rearrangement joins TRBV30 to TRBJ2-2; unclear D gene. The CDR3 runs to 13 residues. Germline V lookup: CDR1 GTSNPN, CDR2 SVGIG (reference sequence). Trimming cost V 6 bases and J 7 bases, with 15 bases left between them. CDR3 loop: CACSQGIHGELFF. CDR3 nucleotide sequence: TGTGCCTGTAGCCAAGGGATTCACGGGGAGCTGTTTTTT.